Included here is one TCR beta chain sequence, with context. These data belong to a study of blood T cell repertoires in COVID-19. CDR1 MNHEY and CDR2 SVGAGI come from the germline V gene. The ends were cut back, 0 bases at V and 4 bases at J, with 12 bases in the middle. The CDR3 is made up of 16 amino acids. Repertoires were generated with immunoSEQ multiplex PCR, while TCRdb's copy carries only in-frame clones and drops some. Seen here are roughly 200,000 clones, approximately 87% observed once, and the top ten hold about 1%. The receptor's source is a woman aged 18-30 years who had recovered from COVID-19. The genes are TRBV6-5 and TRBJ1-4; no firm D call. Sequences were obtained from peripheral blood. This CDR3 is CASSYSKAGVNEKLFF. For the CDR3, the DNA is TGTGCCAGCAGTTACTCGAAAGCGGGAGTTAATGAAAAACTGTTTTTT.